A selection of T cell receptor beta chains follows, all from one sample in a study of blood T cell repertoires in COVID-19. TCRdb keeps only in-frame clones here, not all; method: immunoSEQ multiplex PCR. The sample has about 370,000 clones, roughly 90% seen once. Sequencing used peripheral blood. The source is a woman aged 25-40 years with COVID-19, enrolled during active disease. The CDR3 runs from the conserved cysteine through the conserved F or W. The order of the fields is D gene, J gene, clone size, CDR3 length, V gene, CDR3 DNA, CDR3 protein. D genes are given only for firm matches. The size field is filled for only some rows; it gives once, few, many or a size class.

d_gene: NA; j_gene: TRBJ1-2; abundance: few; len: 14; v_gene: TRBV5-1; CDR3nt: TGCGCCAGCAGCGCGTACGACATAGACTATGGCTACACCTTC; CDR3aa: CASSAYDIDYGYTF
d_gene: TRBD1; j_gene: TRBJ1-4; abundance: NA; len: 15; v_gene: TRBV5-1; CDR3nt: TGCGCCAGCAGCCCCCAGGGGGCTGGTAATGAAAAACTGTTTTTT; CDR3aa: CASSPQGAGNEKLFF
d_gene: TRBD2; j_gene: TRBJ2-1; abundance: NA; len: 16; v_gene: TRBV5-4; CDR3nt: TGTGCCAGCAGCTTGGGGGTCGGGAGGGCCGACAATGAGCAGTTCTTC; CDR3aa: CASSLGVGRADNEQFF
d_gene: TRBD1; j_gene: TRBJ1-2; abundance: NA; len: 17; v_gene: TRBV4-2; CDR3nt: TGTGCCAGCAGCCAGACCCTAGGGACAGGGGATCACTATGGCTACACCTTC; CDR3aa: CASSQTLGTGDHYGYTF
d_gene: TRBD2; j_gene: TRBJ2-5; abundance: NA; len: 16; v_gene: TRBV19; CDR3nt: TGTGCCAGTAGGCCTCTGGCGGGAGGGCCACAAGAGACCCAGTACTTC; CDR3aa: CASRPLAGGPQETQYF
d_gene: NA; j_gene: TRBJ2-7; abundance: NA; len: 18; v_gene: TRBV21-1; CDR3nt: TGTGCCAGCAGCAAGCGTATCCCCGACAGGGTGCCCTCCTACGAGCAGTACTTC; CDR3aa: CASSKRIPDRVPSYEQYF
d_gene: TRBD1; j_gene: TRBJ2-7; abundance: once; len: 12; v_gene: TRBV29-1; CDR3nt: TGCAGCGTTGAAGAAGACAGGGACGAGCAGTACTTC; CDR3aa: CSVEEDRDEQYF
d_gene: NA; j_gene: TRBJ1-2; abundance: NA; len: 15; v_gene: TRBV6-5; CDR3nt: TGTGCCAGCAGTTACGGGGGCGCACAGCCCCTACCCTACACCTTC; CDR3aa: CASSYGGAQPLPYTF
d_gene: NA; j_gene: TRBJ1-5; abundance: NA; len: 16; v_gene: TRBV28; CDR3nt: TGTGCCAGCAGTCATCCTCGGGAGAATCAGGCTCAGCCCCAGCATTTT; CDR3aa: CASSHPRENQAQPQHF
d_gene: NA; j_gene: TRBJ2-2; abundance: NA; len: 16; v_gene: TRBV7-9; CDR3nt: TGTGCCAGCAGCTTAGTCAGGGGGGCGAACACCGGGGAGCTGTTTTTT; CDR3aa: CASSLVRGANTGELFF
d_gene: NA; j_gene: TRBJ2-2; abundance: NA; len: 14; v_gene: TRBV6-4; CDR3nt: TGTGCCAGCATCATAAGCCCGGGGGCCGGGGAGCTGTTTTTT; CDR3aa: CASIISPGAGELFF
d_gene: NA; j_gene: TRBJ2-2; abundance: NA; len: 15; v_gene: TRBV19; CDR3nt: TGTGCCAGTACAGGAGCGGGTGCAATCACCGGGGAGCTGTTTTTT; CDR3aa: CASTGAGAITGELFF
d_gene: TRBD1; j_gene: TRBJ2-1; abundance: NA; len: 14; v_gene: TRBV7-9; CDR3nt: TGTGCCAGCAGCTTATTCGGGACAGGCAATGAGCAGTTCTTC; CDR3aa: CASSLFGTGNEQFF
d_gene: TRBD2; j_gene: TRBJ2-5; abundance: NA; len: 15; v_gene: TRBV2; CDR3nt: TGTGCCAGCAGTGAGTCCAGCGGGACTGCAGAGACCCAGTACTTC; CDR3aa: CASSESSGTAETQYF
d_gene: NA; j_gene: TRBJ1-5; abundance: once; len: 14; v_gene: TRBV7-8; CDR3nt: TGTGCCAGCAGCTTGTTAAGGTCGGGTCAGCCCCAGCATTTT; CDR3aa: CASSLLRSGQPQHF
d_gene: NA; j_gene: TRBJ2-1; abundance: NA; len: 13; v_gene: TRBV6-1; CDR3nt: TGTGCCAGCAGTGAAGTCGCTAGAGACGAGCAGTTCTTC; CDR3aa: CASSEVARDEQFF
d_gene: NA; j_gene: TRBJ1-2; abundance: few; len: 13; v_gene: TRBV6-5; CDR3nt: TGTGCCAGCAGTTACTCGAACAGCTATGGCTACACCTTC; CDR3aa: CASSYSNSYGYTF
d_gene: NA; j_gene: TRBJ1-2; abundance: NA; len: 14; v_gene: TRBV3-1/TRBV3-2; CDR3nt: TGTGCCAGCAGCCAAGATCAGGGTACCGGTGGCTACACCTTC; CDR3aa: CASSQDQGTGGYTF